A single sample is the source of the 12 T cell receptor beta chains below, sequenced in a study of CD8 T cells in ankylosing spondylitis. TCRdb reanalysed the 5' RACE reads using MiXCR and keeps one entry per CDR3 protein. The top ten hold 9.5% to 15% of the sample, which has about 140,000 distinct CDR3 sequences, about 6.7% seen once. The sequenced sample consisted of blood, either unsorted or a sorted T cell fraction (not recorded which). The source of these receptors is a female donor with ankylosing spondylitis or in good health (not recorded which).

In this sample, this clonotype turned up many times. The genes are TRBV6-1 and TRBJ2-6, with 10 nucleotides matching TRBD2. Germline assignment: CDR1 MNHNS and CDR2 SASEGT. This CDR3 contains 17 residues. The V segment lost 4 bases and the J segment 4 bases; nucleotides outside the gene matches: 7. CDR3 amino acids: CASSVLLAGTGANVLTF. CDR3 DNA sequence: TGTGCCAGCAGTGTTTTACTAGCGGGGACCGGGGCCAACGTCCTGACTTTC.

This clonotype was observed at least ten times. This chain uses TRBV12-5 with TRBJ2-5, with D possibly TRBD1 on 5 matching bases. The CDR3 has 13 amino acids. The germline gives CDR1 LGHNT, CDR2 FRNRAP. The ends were cut back, 6 bases at V and 2 bases at J, with 10 bases in the middle. For the CDR3, the DNA is TGTGCTAGTGGACAGGCCCAACAAGAGACCCAGTACTTC. It specifies CASGQAQQETQYF.

In its sample, this clonotype was seen many times. The rearrangement links TRBV20-1 to TRBJ1-1; unclear D gene. The ends were cut back, 0 bases at V and 4 bases at J, with 6 bases in the middle. Germline V CDR1 and CDR2: DFQATT, SNEGSKA (reference sequence). This CDR3 spans 12 amino acids. CDR3 amino acids: CSAREPLTEAFF. Here the CDR3 DNA reads TGCAGTGCTAGAGAACCTCTCACTGAAGCTTTCTTT.

In this sample, this clonotype turned up many times. The chain employs TRBV5-1 and TRBJ2-3, with TRBD2 identical over 13 bases. In germline, CDR1 is SGHRS, CDR2 YFSETQ. This CDR3 region has 16 residues. V lost 4 bases, J lost 4 bases, and 6 bases stayed unmatched. The chain's CDR3 is CASSPGTSGVSDTQYF. The CDR3 region has the DNA TGCGCCAGCAGCCCCGGGACTAGCGGGGTGTCAGATACGCAGTATTTT.

This clonotype has a count of ten or more. The genes are TRBV5-1 and TRBJ1-2; D is undetermined. Germline loops: CDR1 SGHRS, CDR2 YFSETQ. Trimming removed 3 bases at V and 6 bases at J, with 12 bases between. The CDR3 sequence is 13 residues long. CDR3 nucleotide sequence: TGCGCCAGCAGCTCACCGACCGGGAATGGCTACACCTTC. Translated: CASSSPTGNGYTF.

This clonotype was seen many times. V gene TRBV11-2 combines with J gene TRBJ2-3; D call uncertain. This CDR3 comprises 12 residues. The V end was cut by 5 bases, the J end by 2 bases, with 5 bases between. Germline V CDR1 and CDR2: SGHAT, FQNNGV. CDR3 coding DNA: TGTGCCAGCAGCAAGTACACAGATACGCAGTATTTT. It encodes CASSKYTDTQYF.

This clonotype was seen many times. The chain recombines TRBV15 with TRBJ2-7; a possible D gene is TRBD2 (6 bases). The germline gives CDR1 LNHNV, CDR2 YYDKDF (reference sequence). There are 14 residues in the CDR3. The V end lost 5 bases, the J end lost 5 bases, and 16 bases lay between the germline ends. The CDR3 loop is CATSRSGVGNEQYF. The DNA for the CDR3 is TGTGCCACCAGCCGTAGCGGAGTGGGCAACGAGCAGTACTTC. The full variable domain, in which reference TRBV15 and TRBJ2-7 provide the parts outside the CDR3, is DAMVIQNPRYQVTQFGKPVTLSCSQTLNHNVMYWYQQKSSQAPKLLFHYYDKDFNNEADTPDNFQSRRPNTSFCFLDIRSPGLGDTAMYLCATSRSGVGNEQYFGPGTRLTVT.

The table lists this clonotype with many counts. The rearrangement links TRBV12-3 or TRBV12-4 to TRBJ2-3, with TRBD1 matching over 8 bases. CDR3 length: 16 amino acids. With 5 bases clipped from V and 2 bases from J, the junction kept 9 bases outside the gene matches. CDR3 region: CASSQRTGPPTDTQYF. The CDR3 coding sequence is TGTGCCAGCAGTCAAAGGACAGGGCCCCCCACAGATACGCAGTATTTT.

The V call is TRBV20-1, the J call TRBJ1-5; D remains unclear. CDR3 length: 14 residues. Germline CDR1 reads DFQATT; CDR2 reads SNEGSKA (reference sequence). Between the trimmed V and J ends, which lost 3 bases and 1 base, there was a span of 10 bases. The CDR3 loop reads CSASVGLSNQPQHF. The CDR3 DNA follows: TGCAGTGCTAGTGTGGGCTTGAGCAATCAGCCCCAGCATTTT.

The genes are TRBV18 and TRBJ2-1; 8 bases are shared with TRBD2. Trimming at V came to 6 bases and at J to 1 base, leaving 5 bases not matched to a gene. The CDR3 is 15 amino acids. Germline-derived CDR1 and CDR2 are KGHSH and LQKENI. Written as DNA, the CDR3 is TGTGCCAGCTCGCTCTCTAGCGGGTCCTACAATGAGCAGTTCTTC. Its protein product is CASSLSSGSYNEQFF.

As for this clonotype: A read error is possible here, since a much larger clone lies one base away. The V and J genes are TRBV4-1 and TRBJ1-3; the D is unclear. Germline CDR1 MGHRA, CDR2 YSYEKL. The V end was cut by 0 bases, the J end by 6 bases, with 9 bases between. The CDR3 contains 14 residues. The CDR3 nucleotides are TGCGCCAGCAGCCAAGATAACGTGGAAAACACCATATATTTT. Translated, it gives CASSQDNVENTIYF.

This clonotype was recorded many times. This chain joins TRBV12-3 or TRBV12-4 and TRBJ2-1; D ambiguous. This CDR3 comprises 15 residues. V was shortened by 1 base and J by 4 bases, with 11 bases between the two germline ends. This chain's CDR3 is CASSLGVAIYNEQFF. The CDR3 nucleotides read TGTGCCAGCAGTTTAGGAGTAGCCATTTACAATGAGCAGTTCTTC.